Listed below are T cell receptor beta chains from one sample, sequenced in a study of T cells after somatic rescue of genetic block. Repertoires were generated with immunoSEQ multiplex PCR, while TCRdb's copy carries only in-frame clones and drops some. Here the sample spans 70,000 or so clones, 92% being singletons. Sequencing used peripheral blood mononuclear cells (PBMCs). These TCRs come from a man aged 40-49 years. The CDR3 runs from the conserved cysteine through the conserved F or W. The D gene is left open where the match is weak. Size is stated for part of the rows, as once, few or many counts, or as a class when the clone is expanded.

j_call clone_size v_call d_call cdr3_nt cdr3_aa
TRBJ2-7 once TRBV6-6 TRBD2 TGTGCCAGCACCTTGACTAGCGGGGTGTACGAGCAGTACTTC CASTLTSGVYEQYF
TRBJ2-3 - TRBV2 - TGTGCCAGCAGTGATTCCCGGCGGCCTCTTGGAGATACGCAGTATTTT CASSDSRRPLGDTQYF
TRBJ2-7 - TRBV7-2 - TGTGCCAGCAGCAATGGCAGGGAACACGGGCAGTACTTC CASSNGREHGQYF
TRBJ2-4 - TRBV5-5 - TGTGCCAGCAGCTTTGGCTGGGAGACAAAAAACATTCAGTACTTC CASSFGWETKNIQYF
TRBJ1-6 - TRBV7-9 TRBD1 TGTGCCAGCAGTACGGGACAGGGTTATTCACCCCTCCACTTT CASSTGQGYSPLHF
TRBJ2-3 once TRBV28 TRBD2 TGTGCCAGCAGCGGGGGGGGCACAGATACGCAGTATTTT CASSGGGTDTQYF
TRBJ1-5 - TRBV6-1 - TGTGCCAGCAGTGAAGTCCGACGGATCAATCAGCCCCAGCATTTT CASSEVRRINQPQHF
TRBJ2-5 - TRBV7-9 - TGTGCCAGCAGCTTAGGAGGGAAGGAGACCCAGTACTTC CASSLGGKETQYF
TRBJ1-5 - TRBV28 - TGTGCCAGCAGACAGCGAAATCAGCCCCAGCATTTT CASRQRNQPQHF
TRBJ1-1 - TRBV29-1 - TGCAGCGTTGAAGGGACAGCGAACACTGAAGCTTTCTTT CSVEGTANTEAFF
TRBJ2-7 - TRBV19 TRBD1 TGTGCCAGTAGGGCCCGAGGGACAGGGGACGAGCAGTACTTC CASRARGTGDEQYF
TRBJ2-7 - TRBV5-5 - TGTGCCAGCAGCTTGGCCAACGGGGGATGGGAGCAGTACTTC CASSLANGGWEQYF
TRBJ2-5 - TRBV18 - TGTGCCAGCTCACCACCTCAAAGAAGGGAGACCCAGTACTTC CASSPPQRRETQYF
TRBJ2-1 - TRBV5-4 TRBD1 TGTGCCAGCAGGTCGGGACAGGAATACAATGAGCAGTTCTTC CASRSGQEYNEQFF
TRBJ2-2 - TRBV18 - TGTGCCAGCTCACCCTCCCTGTCCGGGGAGCTGTTTTTT CASSPSLSGELFF
TRBJ2-5 - TRBV7-2 TRBD2 TGTGCCAGCAGCTCCTTGGGAGCGGGGCCCCCCGAGACCCAGTACTTC CASSSLGAGPPETQYF
TRBJ2-2 few TRBV9 - TGTGCCAGCAGCGTGGAGGACAACACCGGGGAGCTGTTTTTT CASSVEDNTGELFF
TRBJ2-3 - TRBV19 TRBD2 TGTGCCAGTAGTATAGTGGTGCGGGGGGCGACAGATACGCAGTATTTT CASSIVVRGATDTQYF
TRBJ2-3 - TRBV9 - TGTGCCAGCAGCCCCCAAGGTTGGGTGACTATTCCAGATACGCAGTATTTT CASSPQGWVTIPDTQYF
TRBJ2-1 - TRBV15 - TGTGCCACCAGCAGAGATAAGGGTTACAATGAGCAGTTCTTC CATSRDKGYNEQFF
TRBJ1-1 - TRBV28 - TGTGCCAGCAGTTTACGACAGGATGAAGCTTTCTTT CASSLRQDEAFF
TRBJ2-7 - TRBV7-2 - TGTGCCAGCAGCTTAAGGGGTCAGGGGGAGCAGTACTTC CASSLRGQGEQYF
TRBJ1-5 - TRBV21-1 - TGTGCCAGCAGCAAAGGTTCCGGGACCCCCAAGGGATGTCAGCCCCAGCATTTT CASSKGSGTPKGCQPQHF
TRBJ2-5 - TRBV11-2 - TGTGCCAGCAGCTTAAGGCCCCTGTGGGAGGAGACCCAGTACTTC CASSLRPLWEETQYF
TRBJ1-2 - TRBV25-1 TRBD1 TGTGCCAGCAGCGATCCGACAGGGGGGATCGGCTACACCTTC CASSDPTGGIGYTF
TRBJ1-5 - TRBV19 - TGTGCCAGTAGGCTCGACCTAAGCAATCAGCCCCAGCATTTT CASRLDLSNQPQHF
TRBJ1-2 - TRBV14 - TGTGCCAGCAGCCAAGACGGTGGCTATGGCTACACCTTC CASSQDGGYGYTF
TRBJ1-5 - TRBV19 - TGTGGTTCGACCCAAAGGGGCTCCCTTCAGCCCCAGCATTTT CGSTQRGSLQPQHF
TRBJ1-6 - TRBV27 - TGTGCCAGCAGTATGATAGGACGAACGGGATCACCCCTCCACTTT CASSMIGRTGSPLHF
TRBJ1-5 - TRBV27 - TGTGCCAGCAGCTCAGCGTTTCAGCCCCAGCATTTT CASSSAFQPQHF
TRBJ1-2 - TRBV11-2 TRBD1 TGTGCCAGCAGCTCGACCGGACAGGGTCGATATGGCTACACCTTC CASSSTGQGRYGYTF
TRBJ1-1 - TRBV29-1 - TGCAGCGTTAGGGACCGGAACACTGAAGCTTTCTTT CSVRDRNTEAFF
TRBJ2-2 - TRBV10-1 TRBD1 TGCGCCAGCAGTGAAACTGGGACAGCGAACACCGGGGAGCTGTTTTTT CASSETGTANTGELFF
TRBJ1-4 - TRBV18 - TGTGCCAGCTCACCCCGAGAGGGGTATGAAAAACTGTTTTTT CASSPREGYEKLFF
TRBJ2-1 - TRBV2 - TGTGCCAGCCCACTCGGGGGTGAGCAGTTCTTC CASPLGGEQFF
TRBJ2-2 - TRBV15 TRBD2 TGTGCCACCAGGCGCGGGGGGACCCTCGACGCCGGGGAGCTGTTTTTT CATRRGGTLDAGELFF
TRBJ2-5 - TRBV19 - TGTGCCAGTAGTGCGCCAGGGGGAGGTCAAGAGACCCAGTACTTC CASSAPGGGQETQYF
TRBJ2-7 - TRBV6-1 - TGTGCCAGCAGTCCCCAGGTAGTCGCCTACGAGCAGTACTTC CASSPQVVAYEQYF
TRBJ2-1 - TRBV19 - TGTGCCAGTAGTATCGGGCCCAATGAGCAGTTCTTC CASSIGPNEQFF
TRBJ1-1 - TRBV5-1 - TGCGCCAGCAGCGGAGGCCTGAACACTGAAGCTTTCTTT CASSGGLNTEAFF
TRBJ1-1 once TRBV9 - TGTGCCAGCAGCGTAGGGGGATCTAACACTGAAGCTTTCTTT CASSVGGSNTEAFF
TRBJ1-3 - TRBV11-3 TRBD1 TGTGCCAGCAGCGCTGGACAGGGGAGCGGAAACACCATATATTTT CASSAGQGSGNTIYF